The source of this T cell receptor beta chain is a study of Tregs in tolerant kidney transplant recipients. The study's findings and limits: This study did not directly address biological reproducibility. Activated donor B cell expansion appeared to reveal the most relevant donor-specific TCRbeta repertoire.

V lost 5 bases and J 7 bases, leaving 18 bases between the germline ends. The CDR3 has 15 residues. CDR1 is SGHTA and CDR2 is FQGNSA in the germline V gene. A note on this clone: Its matching antigen is unknown.

TCRdb keeps only in-frame clones here, not all; method: immunoSEQ multiplex PCR. The table shows around 52,000 clones, with around 83% occurring only once. CD4+CD25+CD127- Tregs, CD4+CD25- non-Tregs, CD4 and CD8 cells were sorted. The chain recombines TRBV7-2 with TRBJ2-1, with D unresolved. The source material was CD4+ T cells from blood. This clonotype originated in a human donor in good health. DNA of the CDR3: TGTGCCAGCAGCGAGAGCCTAGACCCAAGAAATGAGCAGTTCTTC. Its protein is CASSESLDPRNEQFF.